These 21 T cell receptor beta chains came from one sample sequenced in a study of shared clonotypes between healthy human individuals. Sequenced by immunoSEQ multiplex PCR; TCRdb stores in-frame clones only, minus some. The sample yields about 1.5 million clones, 95% to 99% seen once. The material sequenced was naive CD4+ T cells sorted from blood. The subset: CD45RA+ positively selected. Receptor source: a man aged 30-40 years in good health.

The chain employs TRBV18 and TRBJ2-6, with D perhaps assigned TRBD1 or TRBD2 (5 bases each). The V gene lost 2 bases and the J gene lost 4 bases, with 21 bases spanning the gap. The CDR3 contains 19 residues. Per germline, CDR1 KGHSH and CDR2 LQKENI. CDR3 DNA sequence: TGTGCCAGCTCACCATTCCCGGGACGTTTAGCCTCCGGGGCCAACGTCCTGACTTTC. It translates to CASSPFPGRLASGANVLTF.

The chain uses TRBV6-5 and TRBJ2-1, with D unresolved. The CDR3 loop spans 13 amino acids. Germline V gene data show CDR1 as MNHEY and CDR2 as SVGAGI. The V gene lost 6 bases and the J gene lost 7 bases, with 13 bases spanning the gap. CDR3 nucleotides: TGTGCCAGCAGGAGTCCCGGCCGAAATGAGCAGTTCTTC. Its protein is CASRSPGRNEQFF.

The chain joins TRBV7-8 to TRBJ2-1, with D possibly TRBD2 on 5 matching bases. The CDR3 length is 15 residues. The V gene's germline CDR1 is SGHVS and CDR2 FQNEAQ. Trimming removed 0 bases at V and 7 bases at J, with 13 bases between. The CDR3 nucleotides read TGTGCCAGCAGCTTAGCCGGGATCACATGGAATGAGCAGTTCTTC. It translates to CASSLAGITWNEQFF. Variable domain in full (rest from reference TRBV7-8 and TRBJ2-1): GAGVSQSPRYKVAKRGQDVALRCDPISGHVSLFWYQQALGQGPEFLTYFQNEAQLDKSGLPSDRFFAERPEGSVSTLKIQRTQQEDSAVYLCASSLAGITWNEQFFGPGTRLTVL.

On this clone itself: Other DNA sequences in the same sample also yield this CDR3. CDR3 sequence reads: CASSPLGIYEQYF. The CDR3 bases are TGTGCCAGCAGTCCTCTTGGGATATACGAGCAGTACTTC. V is TRBV9 and J is TRBJ2-7; no firm D call. Trimming took off 5 bases at V and 4 bases at J, with 13 bases between the two ends. Per germline, CDR1 SGDLS and CDR2 YYNGEE. The CDR3 is 13 residues long. The full variable domain, with the rest looked up from reference TRBV9 and TRBJ2-7, is DSGVTQTPKHLITATGQRVTLRCSPRSGDLSVYWYQQSLDQGLQFLIQYYNGEERAKGNILERFSAQQFPDLHSELNLSSLELGDSALYFCASSPLGIYEQYFGPGTRLTVT.

As concerns this clone: Other DNA sequences of this sample code for an identical CDR3. The CDR3 nucleotides are TGTGCCAGCAGTTTAGGAGGGACAGGGAGAACTGAAGCTTTCTTT. This gives the protein CASSLGGTGRTEAFF. The chain uses TRBV28 and TRBJ1-1; 9 bases match TRBD1. The CDR3 is 15 residues long. CDR1 and CDR2 from the germline V gene are MDHEN and SYDVKM. With 2 bases clipped from V and 5 bases from J, the junction kept 6 bases outside the gene matches.

The gene calls are TRBV6-5 and TRBJ2-1, with 7 bases matching TRBD1. The CDR3 contains 14 residues. V shed 5 bases and J 5 bases; nucleotides not matched to a gene: 6. The germline V gene has CDR1 MNHEY and CDR2 SVGAGI. The CDR3 coding sequence is TGTGCCAGCAGTCAACCGGGACAGAACAATGAGCAGTTCTTC. Its protein product is CASSQPGQNNEQFF.

This clone came up once. V is TRBV5-1 and J is TRBJ2-1; D is perhaps TRBD1 or TRBD2 (6 bases each). The CDR3 sequence is 13 residues long. With 4 bases removed from V and 8 bases from J, the gap between germline ends came to 13 bases. Germline CDR1 and CDR2: SGHRS and YFSETQ. The CDR3 here is CASSPGASDEQFF. The DNA of the CDR3 is TGCGCCAGCAGCCCAGGGGCTAGCGATGAGCAGTTCTTC.

The chain has TRBV19 and TRBJ2-1, with 7 bases aligning to TRBD1. The germline V gene encodes CDR1 LNHDA and CDR2 SQIVND (reference sequence). This CDR3 comprises 14 residues. Unmatched junction bases numbered 3, after V lost 3 bases and J lost 4 bases. The CDR3 loop reads CASSIHRGYNEQFF. DNA of the CDR3: TGTGCCAGTAGTATCCACAGGGGATACAATGAGCAGTTCTTC. Variable domain in full (rest from reference TRBV19 and TRBJ2-1): DGGITQSPKYLFRKEGQNVTLSCEQNLNHDAMYWYRQDPGQGLRLIYYSQIVNDFQKGDIAEGYSVSREKKESFPLTVTSAQKNPTAFYLCASSIHRGYNEQFFGPGTRLTVL.

The chain couples TRBV7-9 to TRBJ1-4; D not certain. The CDR3 is made up of 14 amino acids. Germline V gene data show CDR1 as SEHNR and CDR2 as FQNEAQ (reference sequence). V shed 3 bases and J shed 2 bases, with 7 bases lying between them. CDR3 DNA sequence: TGTGCCAGCAGCTTTTTCAGTACTAATGAAAAACTGTTTTTT. It yields the protein CASSFFSTNEKLFF.

The rearrangement joins TRBV19 to TRBJ1-2; D is unclear. V gave up 6 bases and J gave up 5 bases, with 19 bases separating them. This CDR3 spans 15 amino acids. The germline CDR1 and CDR2 sequences are LNHDA and SQIVND (reference sequence). The CDR3 region has the DNA TGTGCCAGTAGCATGGACCGACCAATTCCTTATGGCTACACCTTC. Protein product: CASSMDRPIPYGYTF.

This clone was seen once. J is TRBJ2-3 and V is TRBV5-1, with D perhaps matching TRBD1 (9 bases). Trimming took 5 bases from V and 5 from J, leaving 30 bases between them. The CDR3 contains 19 residues. The germline gives CDR1 SGHRS, CDR2 YFSETQ. The CDR3 region is CASRPGTGTSLYHRDTQYF. Written as DNA, the CDR3 is TGCGCCAGCAGACCCGGGACAGGGACTAGTCTCTACCACAGAGATACGCAGTATTTT. Complete variable domain (other parts from reference TRBV5-1 and TRBJ2-3): KAGVTQTPRYLIKTRGQQVTLSCSPISGHRSVSWYQQTPGQGLQFLFEYFSETQRNKGNFPGRFSGRQFSNSRSEMNVSTLELGDSALYLCASRPGTGTSLYHRDTQYFGPGTRLTVL.

The V and J genes are TRBV6-1 and TRBJ1-5; D is unresolved. The CDR3 spans 15 residues. Trimming removed 2 bases at V and 3 bases at J, with 11 bases between. In germline, CDR1 is MNHNS, CDR2 SASEGT. The CDR3 sequence is CASSEIRYDNQPQHF. CDR3 sequence (DNA): TGTGCCAGCAGTGAAATAAGGTACGACAATCAGCCCCAGCATTTT.

The V and J genes are TRBV27 and TRBJ1-4; tentatively, D is TRBD1 (5 bases). The germline CDR1 and CDR2 sequences are MNHEY and SMNVEV (reference sequence). The CDR3 length is 15 residues. V was cut by 5 bases and J by 4 bases, with 14 bases left in between. The CDR3 DNA is TGTGCCAGCAGTGGGGGAAACGTCCTTAATGAAAAACTGTTTTTT. It encodes CASSGGNVLNEKLFF.

The chain joins TRBV7-2 to TRBJ1-2, with 8 nucleotides matching TRBD1. Trimming removed 3 bases from V and 5 bases from J; junction bases left unmatched: 2. The germline CDR1 and CDR2 sequences are SGHTA and FQGNSA. CDR3 size: 13 residues. CDR3 bases: TGTGCCAGCAGCTTCAGGGGGCGGTATGGCTACACCTTC. This sequence encodes CASSFRGRYGYTF.

The V and J genes are TRBV7-9 and TRBJ2-3; D gene unclear. Between the trimmed V and J ends, which lost 6 bases and 4 bases, there was a span of 17 bases. This CDR3 region has 15 residues. CDR1 SEHNR and CDR2 FQNEAQ come from the germline V gene (reference sequence). The CDR3 coding sequence is TGTGCCAGCAGTCCGGAGCCCTGGAATGCAGATACGCAGTATTTT. As protein: CASSPEPWNADTQYF.

The chain joins TRBV7-8 to TRBJ1-2; no definite D call. V was clipped by 3 bases and J by 3 bases, with 17 bases between them. The CDR3 is 16 residues long. Germline CDR1 is SGHVS and CDR2 is FQNEAQ. The CDR3 nucleotides are TGTGCCAGCAGCTTGCGACCTCTCCGAGGTGACTATGGCTACACCTTC. It codes for CASSLRPLRGDYGYTF.

The chain uses TRBV6-5 and TRBJ2-7; the match to TRBD1 covers 11 bases. CDR3 length: 14 residues. Germline CDR1 reads MNHEY; CDR2 reads SVGAGI. V gave up 10 bases and J gave up 5 bases; unmatched junction bases: 10. The CDR3 DNA reads TGTGCCACATACCGGGACAGGGGGACCCACGAGCAGTACTTC. Translated: CATYRDRGTHEQYF.

The J gene is TRBJ2-7, the V gene TRBV7-2, with D perhaps TRBD1 (6 bases). The CDR3 is 14 residues long. Germline values: CDR1 SGHTA, CDR2 FQGNSA. V was trimmed by 1 base and J by 2 bases, leaving 9 bases between them. The CDR3 region has the DNA TGTGCCAGCAGCTTAGTTTGGACAGCCTACGAGCAGTACTTC. Protein: CASSLVWTAYEQYF.

This clone was observed once. V is TRBV5-1 and J is TRBJ2-6; possibly TRBD1 for D (5 bases). The V end lost 2 bases, the J end lost 3 bases, and 18 bases lay between the germline ends. The CDR3 covers 18 residues. Germline assignment: CDR1 SGHRS and CDR2 YFSETQ. The DNA for the CDR3 is TGCGCCAGCAGCTTAGGGGTGTTTTTTAGAGATGGGGCCAACGTCCTGACTTTC. Translation: CASSLGVFFRDGANVLTF.

The chain is built from TRBV13 and TRBJ2-1; possible D gene TRBD1, 6 bases. CDR3 size: 15 residues. V shed 5 bases and J shed 1 base, with 12 bases lying between them. Germline loops: CDR1 PRHDT, CDR2 FYEKMQ (reference sequence). The CDR3 sequence is CASSTLTGSYNEQFF. The DNA for the CDR3 is TGTGCCAGCAGCACCCTGACAGGTTCCTACAATGAGCAGTTCTTC.

This chain joins TRBV4-3 and TRBJ1-1; no clear D gene. Trimming stripped 0 bases from V and 1 base from J, with 9 bases between. This CDR3 contains 15 residues. The V gene's germline CDR1 is LGHNA and CDR2 YSLEER. The CDR3 loop reads CASSQEKRSNTEAFF. The CDR3 region has the DNA TGCGCCAGCAGCCAAGAAAAGCGGTCGAACACTGAAGCTTTCTTT.